The T cell receptor beta chain described here comes from a study of blood T cell repertoires in COVID-19. Looking at the study overall: Samples of COVID-19 (acute and convalescent) were obtained from the United States, Italy and Spain. The cDNA or gDNA used as material had been derived from T cells, B-cell-depleted T cells, or PBMCs.

Germline V gene data show CDR1 as MDHEN and CDR2 as SYDVKM. With V trimmed by 6 bases and J by 4 bases, 9 bases remained unmatched. The CDR3 extends over 15 amino acids. In the original analysis: For nucleated cells, counts were estimated from reference gene primer amplification. Assay used: immunoSEQ multiplex PCR; TCRdb lists only in-frame clones, some missing. From that table come the V and J calls and clone size; the DNA was used to work out D and trimming. The data contain about 140,000 clones, over 70% of them singletons. The sample taken for sequencing was peripheral blood. This chain joins TRBV28 and TRBJ1-5; 7 nucleotides match TRBD1. This sequence originates from an older man who had recovered from COVID-19. Here the CDR3 DNA reads TGTGCCAGCAGGCCCCCGACAGGGTTTAATCAGCCCCAGCATTTT. As protein: CASRPPTGFNQPQHF.